The 17 T cell receptor beta chains given below trace back to one sample, sequenced in a study of technical replicates of blood from a few donors. The table came from immunoSEQ multiplex PCR; TCRdb's copy has only in-frame clones and leaves some out. The profile shows 70,000 to 95,000 clones, roughly 94% of them singletons. Sequenced sample: T cells isolated from PBMCs. These receptors all stem from a human donor in good health.

The genes are TRBV19 and TRBJ1-5; D may be TRBD1 (5 bases). Between the trimmed V and J ends, which lost 3 bases and 3 bases, there was a span of 9 bases. In germline, CDR1 is LNHDA, CDR2 SQIVND (reference sequence). The CDR3 covers 14 residues. CDR3 nucleotide sequence: TGTGCCAGTAGTATTTCAGGGATCAATCAGCCCCAGCATTTT. This gives the protein CASSISGINQPQHF.

As concerns this clone: Within the sample, other DNA sequences also encode this same CDR3. The chain is built from TRBV19 and TRBJ2-7; 7 nucleotides align to TRBD1. CDR3 size: 13 residues. CDR1 and CDR2 (germline): LNHDA, SQIVND (reference sequence). Trimming removed 3 bases from V and 1 base from J; junction bases left unmatched: 0. The CDR3 region has the DNA TGTGCCAGTAGTATGACAGGGTCCTACGAGCAGTACTTC. This codes for CASSMTGSYEQYF. Supplemented by reference TRBV19 and TRBJ2-7, the full variable domain reads DGGITQSPKYLFRKEGQNVTLSCEQNLNHDAMYWYRQDPGQGLRLIYYSQIVNDFQKGDIAEGYSVSREKKESFPLTVTSAQKNPTAFYLCASSMTGSYEQYFGPGTRLTVT.

This sequence joins TRBV7-3 and TRBJ2-7; D is perhaps TRBD2 (7 bases). The CDR3 totals 14 residues. The germline V gene encodes CDR1 SGHTA and CDR2 FQGTGA. V was cut by 6 bases and J by 3 bases, with 15 bases left in between. CDR3 loop: CASSQSGGHYEQYF. DNA of the CDR3: TGTGCCAGCAGTCAATCCGGGGGGCACTACGAGCAGTACTTC. The full variable domain, completed using reference TRBV7-3 and TRBJ2-7, is GAGVSQTPSNKVTEKGKYVELRCDPISGHTALYWYRQSLGQGPEFLIYFQGTGAADDSGLPNDRFFAVRPEGSVSTLKIQRTERGDSAVYLCASSQSGGHYEQYFGPGTRLTVT.

The chain has TRBV7-8 and TRBJ1-1, with 7 bases lining up with TRBD1. The CDR3 has 17 residues. Trimming removed 5 bases from V and 2 bases from J; junction bases left unmatched: 14. CDR1 and CDR2 (germline): SGHVS, FQNEAQ. CDR3: CASSRYETGRRNTEAFF. The CDR3 nucleotides read TGTGCCAGCAGCAGATACGAGACAGGGAGGAGAAACACTGAAGCTTTCTTT.

The rearrangement joins TRBV6-6 to TRBJ2-7; 7 bases line up with TRBD1. Unmatched junction bases numbered 11, after V lost 6 bases and J lost 3 bases. CDR1 and CDR2 (germline): MNHNY, SVGAGI (reference sequence). The CDR3 has 15 residues. The CDR3 is CASSHDRATIYEQYF. In nucleotides, the CDR3 is TGTGCCAGCAGCCACGACAGGGCGACCATCTACGAGCAGTACTTC.

The V call is TRBV4-1, the J call TRBJ1-1, with D tentatively TRBD1 (5 bases). Deletions cut 7 bases from V and 4 bases from J, with 19 bases between. Per germline, CDR1 MGHRA and CDR2 YSYEKL. CDR3 size: 15 residues. The DNA for the CDR3 is TGCGCCAGCACTCGAGTCGGTGACAGAGGCACTGAAGCTTTCTTT. Translation: CASTRVGDRGTEAFF.

The chain is built from TRBV27 and TRBJ2-1, with 9 bases identical to TRBD1. This CDR3 has 15 amino acids. V was clipped by 4 bases and J by 7 bases; unmatched bases: 8. Per the germline V gene, CDR1 is MNHEY and CDR2 is SMNVEV (reference sequence). The CDR3 sequence is CASSWWGTGSNEQFF. In nucleotides, the CDR3 is TGTGCCAGCAGTTGGTGGGGGACAGGGTCGAATGAGCAGTTCTTC.

The V gene is TRBV27, the J gene TRBJ2-1; 11 nucleotides match TRBD2. CDR3 length: 18 amino acids. Germline-derived CDR1 and CDR2 are MNHEY and SMNVEV (reference sequence). J was trimmed by 8 bases and V by 3 bases; bases with no gene match: 15. In nucleotides, the CDR3 is TGTGCCAGCAGTTTTATCCTATTGACTAGCGGGATCGTCGATGAGCAGTTCTTC. It codes for CASSFILLTSGIVDEQFF.

The chain employs TRBV5-4 and TRBJ2-7; 7 nucleotides line up with TRBD1. Germline loops: CDR1 SGHNT, CDR2 YYREEE (reference sequence). CDR3 length: 13 amino acids. J gave up 5 bases and V 3 bases, and 5 bases lay outside the gene matches. As DNA, the CDR3 is TGTGCCAGCAGCTACGACAGGGTGGACGAGCAGTACTTC. This translates into CASSYDRVDEQYF.

This chain links TRBV30 with TRBJ1-4; D possibly corresponds to TRBD1 (5 bases). Trimming pared 5 bases from V and 5 bases from J, leaving 9 bases between. The CDR3 runs to 12 residues. Germline V gene data show CDR1 as GTSNPN and CDR2 as SVGIG (reference sequence). The CDR3 spells CAWDSSNEKLFF. DNA of the CDR3: TGTGCCTGGGACAGCTCAAATGAAAAACTGTTTTTT.

The CDR3 DNA reads TGTGCCAGCAGTGAAAGGGGGACTAGCGGTTACGAGCAGTACTTC. Translated, it gives CASSERGTSGYEQYF. The V and J genes are TRBV2 and TRBJ2-7, with 11 bases that match TRBD2. The CDR3 spans 15 residues. CDR1 SNHLY and CDR2 FYNNEI come from the germline V gene. V lost 2 bases, J lost 4 bases, and 4 bases stayed unmatched.

This chain uses TRBV5-1 with TRBJ1-1; 7 bases line up with TRBD1. Germline V gives CDR1 SGHRS, CDR2 YFSETQ. The CDR3 spans 16 residues. V dropped 4 bases and J dropped 0; count of bases not matched to a gene: 9. The CDR3 coding sequence is TGCGCCAGCAGCCCCCGGACGACAGGGCTGAACACTGAAGCTTTCTTT. Amino acids: CASSPRTTGLNTEAFF.

V and J are TRBV6-6 and TRBJ1-5; D not resolved. The CDR3 consists of 14 residues. The germline gives CDR1 MNHNY, CDR2 SVGAGI (reference sequence). Trimming took off 4 bases at V and 7 bases at J, with 14 bases between the two ends. The CDR3 sequence: CASSFPTPPQPQHF. CDR3 in DNA: TGTGCCAGCAGTTTCCCCACTCCACCCCAGCCCCAGCATTTT.

The count of this clone is one. CDR3 sequence (DNA): TGCGCCAGCAGCCGCGGGGCCAGTACGAACACTGAAGCTTTCTTT. It yields the protein CASSRGASTNTEAFF. V gene TRBV4-1 combines with J gene TRBJ1-1; D is possibly TRBD1 (5 bases). The germline V gene encodes CDR1 MGHRA and CDR2 YSYEKL. The CDR3 extends over 15 amino acids. Trimming removed 4 bases from V and 1 base from J, with 13 bases in between.

V and J are TRBV20-1 and TRBJ1-2; possibly TRBD1 for D (5 bases). The CDR3 extends over 11 amino acids. The V end lost 8 bases, the J end lost 6 bases, and 13 bases lay between the germline ends. Germline lookup yields CDR1 DFQATT and CDR2 SNEGSKA (reference sequence). Written as DNA, the CDR3 is TGCAGTTCTCAACGGGGGGATGGCTACACCTTC. This gives the protein CSSQRGDGYTF.

V and J are TRBV4-1 and TRBJ1-1, with 8 bases aligning to TRBD1. CDR1 and CDR2 from the germline V gene are MGHRA and YSYEKL. V lost 4 bases to trimming and J lost 0 bases; unmatched junction nucleotides: 7. This CDR3 spans 16 amino acids. This chain's CDR3 is CASSPGQGTLNTEAFF. CDR3 bases: TGCGCCAGCAGCCCTGGACAGGGAACCTTGAACACTGAAGCTTTCTTT.

The chain recombines TRBV7-6 with TRBJ2-1; 14 positions match TRBD2. This CDR3 spans 20 amino acids. V lost 5 bases to trimming and J lost 4 bases; unmatched junction nucleotides: 16. Germline CDR1 is SGHVS and CDR2 is FNYEAQ. Here the CDR3 reads CASSPSAGLAGASTYNEQFF. CDR3 bases: TGTGCCAGCAGCCCCAGCGCGGGACTAGCGGGGGCCTCGACATACAATGAGCAGTTCTTC. Variable domain in full (rest from reference TRBV7-6 and TRBJ2-1): GAGVSQSPRYKVTKRGQDVALRCDPISGHVSLYWYRQALGQGPEFLTYFNYEAQQDKSGLPNDRFSAERPEGSISTLTIQRTEQRDSAMYRCASSPSAGLAGASTYNEQFFGPGTRLTVL.